This TCR beta chain stems from a study of blood T cell repertoires in COVID-19. Participant ages covered about 18 to 89 years across approximately 25 US areas. Assay: immunoSEQ multiplex PCR; the TCRdb copy retains only in-frame clones and omits some. This table has 200,000 to 250,000 clones, about 85% appearing once. The CDR3 has 15 residues. Germline V CDR1 and CDR2: MDHEN, SYDVKM. The V and J ends lost 2 bases and 6 bases, in that order; junction bases with no gene match: 6. Sequencing input: PBMCs or T cells enriched from blood (not recorded which). This sequence joins TRBV28 and TRBJ2-1; TRBD2 aligns across 8 bases. This TCR was sampled from a young man who had recovered from COVID-19. The CDR3, as DNA: TGTGCCAGCAGTTTAGCGGCTAGCGGGCCCAATGAGCAGTTCTTC. Translated: CASSLAASGPNEQFF.